This T cell receptor beta chain emerged from a study of CD8+ T cells in alopecia areata. About this clone itself: Its cognate antigen is unknown. One junction end disagrees with the germline gene, perhaps due to a read error.

Following extraction, RNA underwent reverse transcription to cDNA, which served as the sequencing template. Sequenced by immunoSEQ multiplex PCR; TCRdb stores in-frame clones only, minus some. Here the sample spans more than 100,000 clones, roughly half being singletons. Points from the study as a whole: It was less clear whether patients shared TCRs than it was in mice, possibly because of HLA.

The V gene's germline CDR1 is SNHLY and CDR2 FYNNEI. The CDR3 contains 13 residues. Sample: CD4+ T cells sorted from blood. This receptor was obtained from a human donor in good health. The genes are TRBV2 and TRBJ2-2; D gene ambiguous. CDR3 bases: TGTGCCGGCAGAGAGTACACCACCGGGGAGCTGTTTTTT. It translates to CAGREYTTGELFF.